Listed here are 8 T cell receptor beta chains from one sample, sequenced in a study of T cells in localized non-small cell lung cancer. Repertoires were generated with immunoSEQ multiplex PCR, while TCRdb's copy carries only in-frame clones and drops some. The data show 25,000 to 35,000 clones, approximately 83% seen once. Source: peripheral blood mononuclear cells, taken before any cancer treatment. The receptors here all came from a man between 40 and 69 years old with stage III lung adenocarcinoma.

The CDR3 DNA reads TGTGCCAGCAGTGAGCGCTTTGGAAAACTGTTTTTT. Its translation is CASSERFGKLFF. The chain has TRBV27 and TRBJ1-4, with D unresolved. The CDR3 extends over 12 amino acids. Trimming took off 5 bases at V and 10 bases at J, with 11 bases between the two ends. Germline V gene data show CDR1 as MNHEY and CDR2 as SMNVEV (reference sequence).

J is TRBJ2-5 and V is TRBV27; D uncertain. The germline V gene has CDR1 MNHEY and CDR2 SMNVEV (reference sequence). The CDR3 runs to 11 residues. Trimming removed 3 bases from V and 4 bases from J, with 3 bases in between. In DNA form, the CDR3 reads TGTGCCAGCAGTTTCGCAGAGACCCAGTACTTC. This encodes CASSFAETQYF.

The chain couples TRBV4-1 to TRBJ1-2; D gene uncertain. Germline CDR1 MGHRA, CDR2 YSYEKL. V gave up 4 bases and J gave up 8 bases, with 14 bases separating them. The CDR3 extends over 13 amino acids. CDR3 amino acids: CASSRTGLQGYTF. The CDR3 nucleotides read TGCGCCAGCAGCCGAACGGGATTACAGGGCTACACCTTC.

The chain uses TRBV6-6 and TRBJ1-1, with D unclear. Trimming shortened V by 0 bases and J by 5 bases, and 7 bases separated the two germline ends. Germline assignment: CDR1 MNHNY and CDR2 SVGAGI (reference sequence). This CDR3 comprises 13 residues. The CDR3 region is CASSYSRVTEAFF. Here the CDR3 DNA reads TGTGCCAGCAGTTACTCGAGAGTTACTGAAGCTTTCTTT.

The chain has TRBV18 and TRBJ2-5; no reliable D call. The CDR3 length is 14 residues. In germline, CDR1 is KGHSH, CDR2 LQKENI. The germline V and J ends were trimmed by 3 bases and 4 bases, with 12 bases remaining between them. CDR3 residues: CASSPAVTPETQYF. In DNA form, the CDR3 reads TGTGCCAGCTCACCCGCGGTAACCCCAGAGACCCAGTACTTC.

This clone was counted a few times. The genes are TRBV28 and TRBJ1-1, with D unclear. The CDR3 is made up of 12 amino acids. V was pared by 7 bases and J by 1 base, with 7 bases between. CDR1 is MDHEN and CDR2 is SYDVKM in the germline V gene. The CDR3 sequence: CASKIRNTEAFF. CDR3 sequence (DNA): TGTGCCAGCAAAATCAGGAACACTGAAGCTTTCTTT.

This clone appeared a few times. The rearrangement uses TRBV10-1 and TRBJ2-2; D may match TRBD1 or TRBD2 (5 bases each). There are 13 residues in the CDR3. Trimming removed 10 bases at V and 0 bases at J, with 9 bases between. Germline CDR1 WNHNN, CDR2 SYGVQD (reference sequence). CDR3 bases: TGCGCCACCGGGACGGCGAACACCGGGGAGCTGTTTTTT. Encoded protein: CATGTANTGELFF.

The V call is TRBV7-9, the J call TRBJ2-2; D possibly matches TRBD1 or TRBD2 (5 bases each). There are 16 residues in the CDR3. Looked up from germline, CDR1 is SEHNR and CDR2 is FQNEAQ (reference sequence). Trimming removed 4 bases at V and 4 bases at J, with 16 bases between. The CDR3 DNA reads as TGTGCCAGCAGCTCACCAGGGAGTAAGAGCACCGGGGAGCTGTTTTTT. Protein sequence: CASSSPGSKSTGELFF.